This T cell receptor beta chain was identified in a study of CD8+ T cells in alopecia areata (dated by TCRdb to the late 2010s). Regarding the research as a whole: Treated patients were enrolled in an open-label pilot trial of oral tofacitinib, 5 to 10 mg twice daily, for moderate-to-severe alopecia areata. Patients received tofacitinib for 6 to 18 months and were then followed off drug for 6 months to check for delayed response and recurrence. The study used high-throughput TCRbeta sequencing to examine T cell clonal expansion in alopecia areata, in both the C3H/HeJ mouse model and human patients. On the human side, TCRbeta sequencing was run on scalp tissue and on sorted CD4+ and CD8+ peripheral blood T cells from healthy controls and from alopecia areata patients with either patchy or totalis/universalis disease. Biopsies were taken from tofacitinib-treated patients at baseline and again at 4 and 24 weeks into treatment, and several of those patients also had a later scalp biopsy. Clonality in the scalp was compared among normal scalp (n=4), patchy alopecia areata scalp (n=8), and alopecia totalis/universalis scalp (n=8). RNA was extracted with the PAXgene miRNA kit for fixed scalp, the miRNeasy kit for PBMCs, and the RNeasy kit for mouse skin. immunoSEQ multiplex PCR using 35 Vbeta forward primers and 13 Jbeta reverse primers was used to amplify TCRbeta CDR3 regions.

The germline V gene provides CDR1 SGHRS and CDR2 YFSETQ. Spanning cysteine to phenylalanine, the CDR3 consists of 15 amino acids. The only DNA kept is the CDR3, 45 bases in frame from the first base. V lost 3 bases and J lost 0 bases; the stretch between them is 12 bases long. Lesional scalp punch biopsies and peripheral blood were obtained from alopecia areata patients. PBMCs were separated by density centrifugation and stained for CD3, CD4 and CD8, after which CD4+ and CD8+ T cells were sorted on a FACSAria. This clone was counted between two and nine times. Its cognate antigen has yet to be identified. Nothing much larger sits one base from this clone, and base qualities are not available. What the authors observed across the whole study: Unlike mouse skin, which is dominated by gammadelta T cells, normal human skin has resident alphabeta T cells that are also sequenced, and this complicates analysis of the scalp TCR repertoire. Compared with mice, TCR sequences shared between patients were less clear, possibly partly because of HLA diversity across the patient population. Lesional scalp, especially in alopecia totalis/universalis, showed higher clonality and more expanded CD8+ clones than normal scalp, suggesting antigenic drive.

Libraries were built with the immunoSEQ multiplex PCR assay. To provide template for TCR sequencing, every sample had RNA extracted and reverse transcribed into cDNA. First-strand cDNA was synthesized using SuperScript III with a 2:1 mix of oligo-dT and random hexamers. A synthetic immune receptor repertoire was used to gauge amplification bias, and whatever bias remained was removed computationally. The paper's processing steps were these. Raw reads were preprocessed to remove errors, and CDR3 was defined according to IMGT conventions as the region from the conserved cysteine to phenylalanine. To get clonality, Shannon entropy was normalized by log2 of the number of productive unique TCRs and the result was subtracted from 1. Whether scalp clones were CD4 or CD8 was inferred by matching scalp TCRbeta sequences against CD4 and CD8 repertoires sorted from blood. TCRdb took over this immuneACCESS table, retaining in-frame rearrangements with V and J assigned. Such tables are incomplete; in checked studies, under half of the missing clones stem from an unresolved V gene, and the remainder is unexplained. Clonal size and the V and J genes are those of that table, whereas D and trimming came from the DNA. The sample table contains about 160,000 clones; only one count was recorded for approximately 45% of them. The ten top clones hold about 6.8% of the sample.

The V and J genes are TRBV5-1 and TRBJ1-1, with an unclear D gene assignment. The sequenced sample consisted of CD4+ T cells sorted from blood. The source is a human donor with alopecia areata. The bases are TGCGCCAGCAGCTCGCCAACAGCTATGAACACTGAAGCTTTCTTT. It translates as CASSSPTAMNTEAFF.